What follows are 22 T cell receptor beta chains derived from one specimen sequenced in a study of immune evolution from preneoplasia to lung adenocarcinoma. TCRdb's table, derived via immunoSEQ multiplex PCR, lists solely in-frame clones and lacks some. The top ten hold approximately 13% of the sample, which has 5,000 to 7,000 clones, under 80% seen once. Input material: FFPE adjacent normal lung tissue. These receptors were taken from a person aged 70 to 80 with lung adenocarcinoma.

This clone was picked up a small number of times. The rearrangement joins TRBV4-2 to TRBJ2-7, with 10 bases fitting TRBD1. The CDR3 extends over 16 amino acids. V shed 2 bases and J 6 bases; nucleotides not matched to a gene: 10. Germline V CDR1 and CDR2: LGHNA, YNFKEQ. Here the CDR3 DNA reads TGTGCCAGCAGCCAAATGGGACAGGGGACTTTTTTCGAGCAGTACTTC. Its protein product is CASSQMGQGTFFEQYF.

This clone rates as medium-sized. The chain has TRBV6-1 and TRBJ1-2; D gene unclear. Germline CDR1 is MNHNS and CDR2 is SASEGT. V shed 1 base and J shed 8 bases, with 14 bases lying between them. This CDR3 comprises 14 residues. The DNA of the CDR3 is TGTGCCAGCAGTGAAGGGCAGCCCTCCAGGGGCTACACCTTC. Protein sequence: CASSEGQPSRGYTF.

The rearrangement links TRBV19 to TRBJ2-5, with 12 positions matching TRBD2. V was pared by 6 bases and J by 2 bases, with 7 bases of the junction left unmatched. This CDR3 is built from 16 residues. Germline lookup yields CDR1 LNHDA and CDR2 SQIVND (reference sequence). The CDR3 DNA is TGTGCCAGTAGCCGAAGGACTAGCGGGGAACAAGAGACCCAGTACTTC. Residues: CASSRRTSGEQETQYF.

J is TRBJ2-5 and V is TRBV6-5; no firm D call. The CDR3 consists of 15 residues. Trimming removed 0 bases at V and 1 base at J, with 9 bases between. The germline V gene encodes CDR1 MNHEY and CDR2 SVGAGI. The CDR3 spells CASSYSYSSQETQYF. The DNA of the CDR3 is TGTGCCAGCAGTTACTCGTACAGTAGCCAAGAGACCCAGTACTTC.

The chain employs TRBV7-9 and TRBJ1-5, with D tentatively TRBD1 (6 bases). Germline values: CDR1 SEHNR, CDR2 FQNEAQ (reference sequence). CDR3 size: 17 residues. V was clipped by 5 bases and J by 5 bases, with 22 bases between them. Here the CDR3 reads CASSPDFGGAQHQPQHF. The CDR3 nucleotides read TGTGCCAGCAGCCCCGATTTCGGGGGGGCCCAGCATCAGCCCCAGCATTTT.

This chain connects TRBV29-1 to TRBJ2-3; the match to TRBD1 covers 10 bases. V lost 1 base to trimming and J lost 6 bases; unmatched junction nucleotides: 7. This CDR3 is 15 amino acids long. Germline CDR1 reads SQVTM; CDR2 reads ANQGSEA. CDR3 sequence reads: CSVEVRDRGRDTQYF. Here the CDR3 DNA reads TGCAGCGTTGAAGTTCGTGACAGGGGGCGGGATACGCAGTATTTT.

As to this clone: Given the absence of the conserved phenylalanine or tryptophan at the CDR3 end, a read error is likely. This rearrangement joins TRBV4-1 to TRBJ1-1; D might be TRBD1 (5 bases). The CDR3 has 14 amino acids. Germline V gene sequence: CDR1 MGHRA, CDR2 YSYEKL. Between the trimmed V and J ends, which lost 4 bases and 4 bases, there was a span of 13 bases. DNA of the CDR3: TGCGCCAGCAGCCCCAAGGGGCCTGGCACTGAAGCTTTCTCT. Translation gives CASSPKGPGTEAFS.

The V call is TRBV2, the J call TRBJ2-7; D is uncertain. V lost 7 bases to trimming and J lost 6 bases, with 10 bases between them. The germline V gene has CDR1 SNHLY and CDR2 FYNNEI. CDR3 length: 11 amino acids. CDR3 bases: TGTGCCAGCACCCTTCAGTCCGAGCAGTACTTC. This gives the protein CASTLQSEQYF.

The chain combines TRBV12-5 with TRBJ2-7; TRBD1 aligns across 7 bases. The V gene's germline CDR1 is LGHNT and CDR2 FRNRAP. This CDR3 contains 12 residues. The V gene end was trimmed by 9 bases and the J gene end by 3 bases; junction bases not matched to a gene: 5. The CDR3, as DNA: TGTGCTAGCGGACAGGAGAGCTACGAGCAGTACTTC. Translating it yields CASGQESYEQYF.

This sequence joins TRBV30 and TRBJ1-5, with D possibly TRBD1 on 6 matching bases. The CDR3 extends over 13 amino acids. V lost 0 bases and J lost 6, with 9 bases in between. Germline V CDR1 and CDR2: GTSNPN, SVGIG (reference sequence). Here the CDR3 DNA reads TGTGCCTGGAGTGTACGGGGGCTTCAGCCCCAGCATTTT. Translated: CAWSVRGLQPQHF.

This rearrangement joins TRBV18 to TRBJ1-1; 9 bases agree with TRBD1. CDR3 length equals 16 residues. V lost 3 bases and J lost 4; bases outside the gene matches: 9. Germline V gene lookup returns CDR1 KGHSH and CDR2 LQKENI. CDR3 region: CASSPRTGAKGTEAFF. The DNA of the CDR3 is TGTGCCAGCTCACCCCGGACAGGGGCAAAGGGCACTGAAGCTTTCTTT.

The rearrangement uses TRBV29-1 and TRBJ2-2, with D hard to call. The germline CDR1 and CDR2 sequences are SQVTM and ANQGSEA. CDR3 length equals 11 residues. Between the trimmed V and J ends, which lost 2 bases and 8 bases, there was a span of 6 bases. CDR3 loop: CSVEFLGELFF. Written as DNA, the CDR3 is TGCAGCGTTGAATTCTTGGGGGAGCTGTTTTTT.

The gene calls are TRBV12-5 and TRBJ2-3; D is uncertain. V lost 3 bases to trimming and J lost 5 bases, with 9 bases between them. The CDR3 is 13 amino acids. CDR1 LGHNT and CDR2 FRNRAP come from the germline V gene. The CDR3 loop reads CASGFLSLDTQYF. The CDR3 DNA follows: TGTGCTAGTGGTTTTCTTAGCCTAGATACGCAGTATTTT.

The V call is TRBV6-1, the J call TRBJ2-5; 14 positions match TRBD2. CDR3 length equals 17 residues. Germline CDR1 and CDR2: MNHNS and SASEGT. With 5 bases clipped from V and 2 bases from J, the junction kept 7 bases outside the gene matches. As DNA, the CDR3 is TGTGCCAGCAGTCAAGGGACTAGCGGGAGATTTCAAGAGACCCAGTACTTC. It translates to CASSQGTSGRFQETQYF.

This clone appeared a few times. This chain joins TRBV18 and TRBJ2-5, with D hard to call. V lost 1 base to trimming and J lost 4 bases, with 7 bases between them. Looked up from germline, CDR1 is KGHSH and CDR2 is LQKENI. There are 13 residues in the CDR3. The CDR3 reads CASSPRSSETQYF. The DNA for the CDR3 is TGTGCCAGCTCACCACGCAGCTCAGAGACCCAGTACTTC. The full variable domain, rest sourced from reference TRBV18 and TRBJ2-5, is NAGVMQNPRHLVRRRGQEARLRCSPMKGHSHVYWYRQLPEEGLKFMVYLQKENIIDESGMPKERFSAEFPKEGPSILRIQQVVRGDSAAYFCASSPRSSETQYFGPGTRLLVL.

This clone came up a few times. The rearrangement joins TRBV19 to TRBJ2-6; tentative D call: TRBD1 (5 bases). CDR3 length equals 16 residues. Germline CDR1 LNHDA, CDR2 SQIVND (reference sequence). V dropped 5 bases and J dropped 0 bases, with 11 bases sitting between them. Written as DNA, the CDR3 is TGTGCCAGTAGTCCCATGACAGACTCTGGGGCCAACGTCCTGACTTTC. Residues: CASSPMTDSGANVLTF.

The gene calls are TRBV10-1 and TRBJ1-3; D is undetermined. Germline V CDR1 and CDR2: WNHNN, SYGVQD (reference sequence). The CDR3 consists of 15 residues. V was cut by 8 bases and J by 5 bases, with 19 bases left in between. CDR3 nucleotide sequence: TGCGCCAGCGGACTGACCGGTATTTTACGAAACACCATATATTTT. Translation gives CASGLTGILRNTIYF.

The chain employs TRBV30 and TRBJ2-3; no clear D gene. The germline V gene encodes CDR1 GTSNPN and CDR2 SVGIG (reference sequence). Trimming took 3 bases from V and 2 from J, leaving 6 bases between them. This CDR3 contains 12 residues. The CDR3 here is CAWRWDTDTQYF. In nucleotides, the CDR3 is TGTGCCTGGAGATGGGACACAGATACGCAGTATTTT.

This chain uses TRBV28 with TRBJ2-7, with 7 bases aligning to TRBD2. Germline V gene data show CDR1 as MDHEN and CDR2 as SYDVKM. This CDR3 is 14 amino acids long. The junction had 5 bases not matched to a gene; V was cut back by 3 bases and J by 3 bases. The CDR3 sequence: CASSFRRELYEQYF. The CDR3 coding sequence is TGTGCCAGCAGTTTTCGGCGGGAGCTCTACGAGCAGTACTTC.

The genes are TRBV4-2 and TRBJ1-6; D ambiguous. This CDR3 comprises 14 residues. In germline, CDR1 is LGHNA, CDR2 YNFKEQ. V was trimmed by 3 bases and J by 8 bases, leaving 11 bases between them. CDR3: CASSQGSRDSPLHF. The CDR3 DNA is TGTGCCAGCAGCCAGGGATCCAGAGATTCACCCCTCCACTTT.

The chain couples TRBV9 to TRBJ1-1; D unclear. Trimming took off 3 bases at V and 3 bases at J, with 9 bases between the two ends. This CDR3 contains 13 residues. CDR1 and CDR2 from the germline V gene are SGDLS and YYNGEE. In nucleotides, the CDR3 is TGTGCCAGCAGCGCGGACCACGACACTGAAGCTTTCTTT. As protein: CASSADHDTEAFF.

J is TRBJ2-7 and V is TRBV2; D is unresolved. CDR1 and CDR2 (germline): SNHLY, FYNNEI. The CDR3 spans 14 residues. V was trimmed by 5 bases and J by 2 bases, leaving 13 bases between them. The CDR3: CASSRVRAPYEQYF. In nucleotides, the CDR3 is TGTGCCAGCAGTCGGGTTCGCGCCCCCTACGAGCAGTACTTC.